This T cell receptor beta chain was recorded in a study of early T cells in non-severe SARS-CoV-2 infection. This clonotype was seen repeatedly, ten times or more. The CDR3 runs 18 residues. Trimming removed 5 bases at V and 0 bases at J, with 21 bases between. Germline V lookup: CDR1 MNHEY, CDR2 SMNVEV (reference sequence). Researchers tagged individual cDNA molecules with unique molecular identifiers. In TCRdb, the 5' RACE reads were re-called with MiXCR into one record per CDR3 protein. The sample yields about 64,000 distinct CDR3 sequences, about 4.9% seen once. The receptor's source is an adult who was a healthcare worker with PCR-confirmed SARS-CoV-2 infection or an uninfected control (not recorded which). Source material: whole blood. The V and J genes are TRBV27 and TRBJ2-3; possibly TRBD1 or TRBD2 for D (5 bases each). The CDR3 nucleotides are TGTGCCAGCAGTCCCTACCCCGGGACGCAAATCAGCACAGATACGCAGTATTTT. Translating it yields CASSPYPGTQISTDTQYF.